This is a list of T cell receptor beta chains from one sample in a study of cytomegalovirus exposure and HLA in healthy donors. Produced via immunoSEQ multiplex PCR; TCRdb's table is partial and in-frame only. The top ten clones hold 3% to 4% of a sample with tens of thousands of clones, about 70% of them seen once. Sequencing was done on a sample of PBMCs. These TCRs come from a man younger than 35 in good health and CMV-seronegative. Each CDR3 is given with its conserved first and last residue. Each record gives: CDR3 DNA, CDR3 protein, J gene, V gene, D gene, clone size. D genes are given only for firm matches. Size is stated for part of the rows, as once, few or many counts, or as a class when the clone is expanded.

TGTGCCAGCACCCAAGTGGTAGCAACCACAGATACGCAGTATTTT,CASTQVVATTDTQYF,TRBJ2-3,TRBV28,-,-
TGTGCCAGCAGCCAAGATAAGGGGGCGAGCTCCTATAATTCACCCCTCCACTTT,CASSQDKGASSYNSPLHF,TRBJ1-6,TRBV4-2,TRBD1,-
TGTGCCAGCAGCTTAGGACAGGGTTTGACACCCCTCCACTTT,CASSLGQGLTPLHF,TRBJ1-6,TRBV11-2,TRBD1,-
TGTGCCTCTACGACGGCGGGACTATACGAGCAGTACTTC,CASTTAGLYEQYF,TRBJ2-7,TRBV30,TRBD2,-
TGTGCCAGCACCATACTACAGGGTACCGGGGAGCTGTTTTTT,CASTILQGTGELFF,TRBJ2-2,TRBV2,-,-
TGTGCCACCCTTAAACAGGGGGCGCCCTCCAATGAGCAGTTCTTC,CATLKQGAPSNEQFF,TRBJ2-1,TRBV19,TRBD1,-
TGTGCCAGCAGCCCCGAAACAAAGGGGTGGGTACAACGTTACACAGATACGCAGTATTTT,CASSPETKGWVQRYTDTQYF,TRBJ2-3,TRBV14,-,-
TGTGCCAGCAGTTTTTTGGGCGGGCAGCCCCAGCATTTT,CASSFLGGQPQHF,TRBJ1-5,TRBV27,-,-
TGTGCCAGCAGTTATCTGGACAGGGGTGGAACCGGGGAGCTGTTTTTT,CASSYLDRGGTGELFF,TRBJ2-2,TRBV6-5,TRBD1,-
TGTGCCAGCAGTGAACTGGCAGGGATTACCTATGGCTACACCTTC,CASSELAGITYGYTF,TRBJ1-2,TRBV6-1,-,-
TGTGCCAGCAGACGGTCGGTGGGGGAAATGGGAGGCACCGGGGAGCTGTTTTTT,CASRRSVGEMGGTGELFF,TRBJ2-2,TRBV27,-,-
TGCGCCAGCAGCTTCGGCAGGGAAACTGAAGCTTTCTTT,CASSFGRETEAFF,TRBJ1-1,TRBV5-1,-,-
TGCGCCAGCAGCCCGACATCAGCTATCAACACCGGGGAGCTGTTTTTT,CASSPTSAINTGELFF,TRBJ2-2,TRBV4-1,-,-
TGTGCCAGCAGAACCGGAGCTGAAGGCTACACCTTC,CASRTGAEGYTF,TRBJ1-2,TRBV6-5,-,-
TGTGCCAGCAGTTTTAAGGGGAGGGGGGGACACATGAACACTGAAGCTTTCTTT,CASSFKGRGGHMNTEAFF,TRBJ1-1,TRBV27,-,-
TGTGCCAGCAGCTTGTCGGACAGCCCTAACTATGGCTACACCTTC,CASSLSDSPNYGYTF,TRBJ1-2,TRBV5-5,-,once
TGTGCCAGCAGCCACGGGGCATCCGGGACAGGGTCCTACGAGCAGTACTTC,CASSHGASGTGSYEQYF,TRBJ2-7,TRBV7-2,TRBD1,-
TGTGCCAGTAGTATTGGTAGTGTTAATGAAAAACTGTTTTTT,CASSIGSVNEKLFF,TRBJ1-4,TRBV19,-,-
TGTGCCAGTAGCCCCATCGCTGGGGACAGGAGGGGGGGCGGCACCGGGGAGCTGTTTTTT,CASSPIAGDRRGGGTGELFF,TRBJ2-2,TRBV19,-,-
TGTGCCAGTGAAGCCACAGGGGGCTCCTACGAGCAGTACTTC,CASEATGGSYEQYF,TRBJ2-7,TRBV2,TRBD1,-
TGTGCCAGCAGTTACTCGGCACCTGGAAACACCATATATTTT,CASSYSAPGNTIYF,TRBJ1-3,TRBV6-5,-,few
TGTGCCAGCAGCCCCCAAATAGGACAGGGCCCCTACGAGCAGTACTTC,CASSPQIGQGPYEQYF,TRBJ2-7,TRBV7-3,TRBD1,once
TGCGCCAGCAGCCCCCGGACAGACTTTAATGAAAAACTGTTTTTT,CASSPRTDFNEKLFF,TRBJ1-4,TRBV5-1,-,-
TGTGCCAGCAGCCAGGTTCCCCAGAGGGCCAGAGGCACTGAAGCTTTCTTT,CASSQVPQRARGTEAFF,TRBJ1-1,TRBV4-2,-,-
TGTGCCTGGAGCGCCCGGGGGAGCATTGGGTACGAGCAGTACTTC,CAWSARGSIGYEQYF,TRBJ2-7,TRBV30,-,-
TGTGCCAGCATCCCAGGGGGAGAGACCCAGTACTTC,CASIPGGETQYF,TRBJ2-5,TRBV7-9,TRBD1,-
TGTGCCAGCAGTAACCTAGCGGGGGGGCGAGAGACCCAGTACTTC,CASSNLAGGRETQYF,TRBJ2-5,TRBV14,TRBD2,-
TGTGCCAGCAGTTTTCCGGGAAAGGAGGAGTTCTTC,CASSFPGKEEFF,TRBJ2-1,TRBV6-6,-,-
TGCGCCAGCAGCCCCGGGACAGGGGGAGAGACCCAGTACTTC,CASSPGTGGETQYF,TRBJ2-5,TRBV5-1,TRBD1,-
TGTGCCAGCAGCCAGGAGGGAGGAGCCAATCAGCCCCAGCATTTT,CASSQEGGANQPQHF,TRBJ1-5,TRBV4-2,-,few
TGTGCCAGCAGCCCCCCCGAGGGACTAGCGGGGGGGGATCGCACAGATACGCAGTATTTT,CASSPPEGLAGGDRTDTQYF,TRBJ2-3,TRBV28,TRBD2,few
TGTGCCAGCAGCATCACTAGCGGTACTTACAATGAGCAGTTCTTC,CASSITSGTYNEQFF,TRBJ2-1,TRBV7-3,TRBD2,-